These T cell receptor beta chains were read from a single sample in a study of vaccination and CD4 T cells after COVID-19. From the PCR reads, TCRdb called clonotypes with MiXCR, one entry per CDR3 protein. The table shows almost 15,000 distinct CDR3 sequences, with about 56% occurring only once. Antigens for these TCRs are unknown. The material sequenced was CD4+ T cells from blood, cultured in vitro, taken before SARS-CoV-2 vaccination. All receptors come from a human donor who had recovered from COVID-19. Each CDR3 is given with its conserved first and last residue. A D gene is named only where the DNA matches it firmly. Clone size, where shown, is once, few, many, or a class for clones that have expanded.

TRBD1	.	TRBJ1-4	TRBV7-9	CASSSGTDNEKLFF	TGTGCCAGCAGCTCCGGGACAGATAATGAAAAACTGTTTTTT
TRBD2	.	TRBJ2-3	TRBV10-3	CAISESPSGGASDTQYF	TGTGCCATCAGTGAGTCTCCGAGCGGGGGGGCATCAGATACGCAGTATTTT
.	.	TRBJ1-6	TRBV7-3	CASSLQGTNSPLHF	TGTGCCAGCAGCTTACAGGGTACGAATTCACCCCTCCACTTT
TRBD1	.	TRBJ1-2	TRBV7-2	CASSIRGQGEGGYTF	TGTGCCAGCAGCATCCGGGGCCAGGGGGAGGGTGGCTACACCTTC
.	few	TRBJ2-7	TRBV20-1	CSASRGSGLRREQYF	TGCAGTGCTAGCCGGGGATCGGGGCTTAGGAGAGAGCAGTACTTC
.	.	TRBJ2-7	TRBV6-1	CATRPGQGSYNEQYF	TGTGCCACCCGGCCTGGGCAGGGCTCCTACAATGAGCAGTACTTC
.	.	TRBJ2-3	TRBV2	CASSAGPWDTQYF	TGTGCCAGCAGTGCGGGTCCTTGGGATACGCAGTATTTT
.	once	TRBJ1-5	TRBV18	CASSPLGPPRDQPQHF	TGTGCCAGCTCACCTCTCGGCCCCCCTAGGGATCAGCCCCAGCATTTT
TRBD2	.	TRBJ2-3	TRBV15	CATSENLSGGADTQYF	TGTGCCACCAGCGAAAACCTTAGCGGGGGAGCAGATACGCAGTATTTT
.	.	TRBJ2-1	TRBV20-1	CSAARGLGEQFF	TGCAGTGCGGCTAGGGGCTTGGGGGAGCAGTTCTTC
.	large	TRBJ1-5	TRBV30	CAWSVQGNQPQHF	TGTGCCTGGAGTGTACAGGGCAATCAGCCCCAGCATTTT
.	.	TRBJ1-5	TRBV28	CASFNGKNQPQHF	TGTGCCAGCTTTAACGGGAAAAATCAGCCCCAGCATTTT
.	.	TRBJ2-5	TRBV20-1	CSARDLVGQTQYF	TGCAGTGCTAGAGACCTGGTAGGGCAGACCCAGTACTTC
.	few	TRBJ2-7	TRBV6-5	CASSYQQGSYEQYF	TGTGCCAGCAGTTACCAACAGGGAAGCTACGAGCAGTACTTC